Shown below are 23 T cell receptor beta chains from a single sample sequenced in a study of CD8 T cells in ankylosing spondylitis. MiXCR was run by TCRdb on the 5' RACE reads, yielding one entry per CDR3 protein. The sample carries about 220,000 distinct CDR3 sequences, around 25% recorded once. Sequenced input: blood, either unsorted or a sorted T cell fraction (not recorded which). Every receptor here comes from a male donor with ankylosing spondylitis or in good health (not recorded which).

There are many counts of this clonotype. This CDR3 is CASSVSGLAGAFGYNEQFF. The CDR3 DNA follows: TGTGCCAGCAGCGTATCGGGACTAGCGGGAGCTTTCGGCTACAATGAGCAGTTCTTC. V gene TRBV9 combines with J gene TRBJ2-1, with 14 nucleotides matching TRBD2. Trimming cost V 1 base and J 3 bases; bases outside gene matches: 9. There are 19 residues in the CDR3. The germline V gene has CDR1 SGDLS and CDR2 YYNGEE.

This clonotype has ten or more counts. The V gene is TRBV7-9, the J gene TRBJ1-1; 9 bases map to TRBD1. The CDR3 consists of 13 residues. V was pared by 5 bases and J by 5 bases, with 3 bases of the junction left unmatched. Germline CDR1 SEHNR, CDR2 FQNEAQ (reference sequence). The CDR3 nucleotides read TGTGCCAGCAGCCTAGGACAGGGGACTGAAGCTTTCTTT. Translation: CASSLGQGTEAFF.

This clonotype was counted ten times or more. This chain uses TRBV5-6 with TRBJ2-5, with D perhaps TRBD1 (5 bases). Germline values: CDR1 SGHDT, CDR2 YYEEEE. CDR3 length: 13 residues. V dropped 2 bases and J dropped 4 bases, with 9 bases sitting between them. The CDR3 spells CASSFDRGETQYF. The CDR3 region has the DNA TGTGCCAGCAGCTTCGACAGAGGAGAGACCCAGTACTTC. Complete variable domain (other parts from reference TRBV5-6 and TRBJ2-5): DAGVTQSPTHLIKTRGQQVTLRCSPKSGHDTVSWYQQALGQGPQFIFQYYEEEERQRGNFPDRFSGHQFPNYSSELNVNALLLGDSALYLCASSFDRGETQYFGPGTRLLVL.

This clonotype was counted ten times or more. This chain connects TRBV15 to TRBJ2-5, with a tentative D call TRBD1 (5 bases). The ends were cut back, 1 base at V and 5 bases at J, with 14 bases in the middle. Germline V gives CDR1 LNHNV, CDR2 YYDKDF (reference sequence). The CDR3 spans 15 residues. The CDR3 DNA follows: TGTGCCACCAGCAGAGCGCAGGGTAGTGTGGAGACCCAGTACTTC. This encodes CATSRAQGSVETQYF.

Many counts were recorded for this clonotype. The V call is TRBV10-3, the J call TRBJ1-1; D not resolved. The germline V and J ends were trimmed by 0 bases and 8 bases, with 16 bases remaining between them. Germline V gene sequence: CDR1 ENHRY, CDR2 SYGVKD. This CDR3 contains 15 residues. CDR3 sequence: CAISESSGAPGEAFF. CDR3 in DNA: TGTGCCATCAGTGAGTCTAGTGGCGCCCCCGGGGAAGCTTTCTTT.

This chain connects TRBV20-1 to TRBJ2-1; D is tentatively TRBD1 or TRBD2 (6 bases each). From germline, CDR1 is DFQATT and CDR2 SNEGSKA (reference sequence). The CDR3 consists of 17 residues. V was clipped by 2 bases and J by 3 bases, with 20 bases between them. The CDR3 sequence is CSARSLAGHPNYNEQFF. The CDR3, as DNA: TGCAGTGCTAGATCCCTCGCGGGACACCCTAACTACAATGAGCAGTTCTTC.

Only a few counts were recorded for this clonotype. V usage is TRBV29-1 and J usage is TRBJ2-4; D unclear. V was shortened by 5 bases and J by 3 bases, with 11 bases between the two germline ends. There are 13 residues in the CDR3. Germline V gives CDR1 SQVTM, CDR2 ANQGSEA. The CDR3 here is CSVTSIGKNIQYF. CDR3 nucleotide sequence: TGCAGCGTTACCTCCATAGGCAAAAACATTCAGTACTTC.

V gene TRBV20-1 combines with J gene TRBJ1-1; D not certain. In germline, CDR1 is DFQATT, CDR2 SNEGSKA (reference sequence). V lost 5 bases to trimming and J lost 4 bases, with 17 bases between them. The CDR3 totals 14 residues. The CDR3 coding sequence is TGCAGTGCTCTGAAAACTAGTGGTAGCACTGAAGCTTTCTTT. As protein: CSALKTSGSTEAFF.

The chain joins TRBV7-2 to TRBJ2-7, with D possibly being TRBD2 (5 bases). This CDR3 region has 13 residues. V was shortened by 2 bases and J by 1 base, with 6 bases between the two germline ends. Germline V CDR1 and CDR2: SGHTA, FQGNSA. CDR3 in amino acids: CASSLRTSYEQYF. CDR3 sequence (DNA): TGTGCCAGCAGCTTAAGGACTTCCTACGAGCAGTACTTC.

This clonotype occurred many times. The rearrangement uses TRBV10-3 and TRBJ2-5; D ambiguous. Germline lookup yields CDR1 ENHRY and CDR2 SYGVKD. CDR3 length equals 14 residues. V gave up 0 bases and J gave up 1 base, with 6 bases separating them. The CDR3 DNA reads TGTGCCATCAGTGAGTCACAAGGCCAAGAGACCCAGTACTTC. Encoded protein: CAISESQGQETQYF.

Many counts were recorded for this clonotype. J is TRBJ2-3 and V is TRBV29-1; no firm D call. This CDR3 spans 14 amino acids. V lost 2 bases and J 1 base, leaving 10 bases between the germline ends. CDR1 SQVTM and CDR2 ANQGSEA come from the germline V gene. The CDR3 DNA reads as TGCAGCGTTGAACAGAGCGACCGCACAGATACGCAGTATTTT. Translation: CSVEQSDRTDTQYF.

The V and J genes are TRBV20-1 and TRBJ1-6; 8 bases match TRBD1. The CDR3 runs 13 residues. Germline V gene lookup returns CDR1 DFQATT and CDR2 SNEGSKA (reference sequence). The V and J ends lost 5 bases and 10 bases, in that order; junction bases with no gene match: 7. The CDR3 sequence is CSASTGVNSPLHF. CDR3 nucleotide sequence: TGCAGTGCTTCGACAGGGGTGAACTCACCCCTCCACTTT.

This clonotype was observed a handful of times. The genes are TRBV4-3 and TRBJ2-2; D is undetermined. The germline CDR1 and CDR2 sequences are LGHNA and YSLEER. This CDR3 contains 15 residues. V was shortened by 0 bases and J by 7 bases, with 12 bases between the two germline ends. The CDR3: CASSQEPSGYGELFF. In nucleotides, the CDR3 is TGCGCCAGCAGCCAAGAGCCTAGTGGATACGGGGAGCTGTTTTTT.

The chain joins TRBV19 to TRBJ1-1; D ambiguous. V was clipped by 5 bases and J by 2 bases, with 21 bases between them. CDR1 LNHDA and CDR2 SQIVND come from the germline V gene (reference sequence). The CDR3 is made up of 17 amino acids. This chain's CDR3 is CASSSAGRGNGNTEAFF. CDR3 sequence (DNA): TGTGCCAGTAGTTCGGCGGGGAGAGGGAACGGAAACACTGAAGCTTTCTTT.

This clonotype was detected many times. The genes are TRBV28 and TRBJ2-7; TRBD2 agrees at 7 bases. Trimming removed 7 bases from V and 0 bases from J; junction bases left unmatched: 9. The germline V gene has CDR1 MDHEN and CDR2 SYDVKM. The CDR3 consists of 15 residues. The CDR3 DNA sequence: TGTGCCAGCACCCCTAGCGGCATAAGCTCCTACGAGCAGTACTTC. This codes for CASTPSGISSYEQYF.

J is TRBJ2-1 and V is TRBV20-1, with D uncertain. V was shortened by 3 bases and J by 9 bases, with 15 bases between the two germline ends. This CDR3 region has 13 residues. Germline V gene data show CDR1 as DFQATT and CDR2 as SNEGSKA (reference sequence). The DNA of the CDR3 is TGCAGTGCTAGTCCACGCCTCGGTCTTGAGCAGTTCTTC. It translates to CSASPRLGLEQFF.

This clonotype was found a few times. The chain uses TRBV29-1 and TRBJ2-5; D call uncertain. Germline loops: CDR1 SQVTM, CDR2 ANQGSEA. The V end lost 6 bases, the J end lost 5 bases, and 10 bases lay between the germline ends. The length of the CDR3 is 11 residues. The CDR3 sequence is CSVGPRETQYF. Here the CDR3 DNA reads TGCAGCGTCGGACCACGGGAGACCCAGTACTTC.

The genes are TRBV2 and TRBJ2-3; no firm D call. The CDR3 runs to 13 residues. V lost 4 bases and J lost 2, with 7 bases in between. Looked up from germline, CDR1 is SNHLY and CDR2 is FYNNEI. The CDR3 region is CASSGQTTDTQYF. CDR3 DNA: TGTGCCAGCAGTGGGCAGACCACAGATACGCAGTATTTT.

This clonotype was observed at least ten times. This chain uses TRBV5-1 with TRBJ1-4, with a weak D call TRBD1 (5 bases). The CDR3 is made up of 15 amino acids. Germline CDR1 reads SGHRS; CDR2 reads YFSETQ. Between the trimmed V and J ends, which lost 0 bases and 6 bases, there was a span of 12 bases. The CDR3: CASSLDGASDEKLFF. For the CDR3, the DNA is TGCGCCAGCAGCTTGGATGGGGCTTCGGATGAAAAACTGTTTTTT.

As regards this clonotype: Just one base apart from a much larger clone, this may be a read error. The chain uses TRBV28 and TRBJ1-5; D is perhaps TRBD1 (6 bases). With 6 bases removed from V and 6 bases from J, the gap between germline ends came to 18 bases. The CDR3 runs to 15 residues. CDR1 MDHEN and CDR2 SYDVKM come from the germline V gene. CDR3 loop: CASRPTGPRGQPQHF. CDR3 sequence (DNA): TGTGCCAGCAGGCCCACAGGCCCCAGGGGTCAGCCCCAGCATTTT.

This clonotype was detected many times. This chain's CDR3 is CASSLKIVSQETQYF. Written as DNA, the CDR3 is TGTGCCAGCAGCCTGAAAATAGTATCTCAAGAGACCCAGTACTTC. V usage is TRBV27 and J usage is TRBJ2-5; D call uncertain. Germline V gives CDR1 MNHEY, CDR2 SMNVEV (reference sequence). Trimming stripped 6 bases from V and 2 bases from J, with 16 bases between. The CDR3 is 15 residues long.

This chain uses TRBV20-1 with TRBJ2-3; the D gene is possibly TRBD2 (5 bases). Germline CDR1 DFQATT, CDR2 SNEGSKA (reference sequence). This CDR3 is 13 amino acids long. CDR3 in amino acids: CSAKRSWADTQYF. The CDR3 bases are TGCAGCGCCAAGCGGAGCTGGGCAGATACGCAGTATTTT.

The chain couples TRBV9 to TRBJ1-2; 7 positions agree with TRBD1. Germline CDR1 is SGDLS and CDR2 is YYNGEE. The ends lost 3 bases at V and 1 base at J; junction bases unmatched: 9. There are 16 residues in the CDR3. CDR3 protein: CASSAVGGSLNYGYTF. The CDR3 coding sequence is TGTGCCAGCAGCGCAGTAGGGGGCTCCCTTAACTATGGCTACACCTTC.